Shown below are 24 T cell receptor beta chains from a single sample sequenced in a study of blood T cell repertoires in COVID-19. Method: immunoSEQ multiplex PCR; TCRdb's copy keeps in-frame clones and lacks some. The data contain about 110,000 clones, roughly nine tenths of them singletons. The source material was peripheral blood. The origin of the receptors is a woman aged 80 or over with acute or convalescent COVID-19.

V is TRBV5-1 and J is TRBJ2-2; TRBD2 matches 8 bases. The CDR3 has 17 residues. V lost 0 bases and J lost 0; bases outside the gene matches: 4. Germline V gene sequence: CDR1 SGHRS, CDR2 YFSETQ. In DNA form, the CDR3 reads TGCGCCAGCAGCTTGGAATTAGCGGGGACGAACACCGGGGAGCTGTTTTTT. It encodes CASSLELAGTNTGELFF. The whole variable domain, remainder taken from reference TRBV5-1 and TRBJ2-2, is KAGVTQTPRYLIKTRGQQVTLSCSPISGHRSVSWYQQTPGQGLQFLFEYFSETQRNKGNFPGRFSGRQFSNSRSEMNVSTLELGDSALYLCASSLELAGTNTGELFFGEGSRLTVL.

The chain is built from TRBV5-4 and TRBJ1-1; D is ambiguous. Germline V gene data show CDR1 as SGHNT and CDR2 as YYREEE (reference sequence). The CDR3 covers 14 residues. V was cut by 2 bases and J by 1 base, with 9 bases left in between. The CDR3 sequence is CASSFGHKNTEAFF. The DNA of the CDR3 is TGTGCCAGCAGCTTTGGCCATAAGAACACTGAAGCTTTCTTT.

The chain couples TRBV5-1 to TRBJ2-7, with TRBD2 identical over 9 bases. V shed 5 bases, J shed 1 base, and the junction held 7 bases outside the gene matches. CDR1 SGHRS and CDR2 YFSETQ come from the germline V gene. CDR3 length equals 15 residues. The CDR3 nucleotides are TGCGCCAGCAGGGTAGCGGGGGAGGTATCCTACGAGCAGTACTTC. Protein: CASRVAGEVSYEQYF.

The CDR3 reads CASSLGQVEQYF. The DNA for the CDR3 is TGTGCCAGCAGCTTAGGGCAGGTCGAGCAGTACTTC. The genes are TRBV7-9 and TRBJ2-7, with D hard to call. Between the trimmed V and J ends, which lost 1 base and 6 bases, there was a span of 7 bases. CDR3 length equals 12 residues. Germline CDR1 SEHNR, CDR2 FQNEAQ (reference sequence). The entire variable domain, with the rest obtained from reference TRBV7-9 and TRBJ2-7, is as follows: DTGVSQNPRHKITKRGQNVTFRCDPISEHNRLYWYRQTLGQGPEFLTYFQNEAQLEKSRLLSDRFSAERPKGSFSTLEIQRTEQGDSAMYLCASSLGQVEQYFGPGTRLTVT.

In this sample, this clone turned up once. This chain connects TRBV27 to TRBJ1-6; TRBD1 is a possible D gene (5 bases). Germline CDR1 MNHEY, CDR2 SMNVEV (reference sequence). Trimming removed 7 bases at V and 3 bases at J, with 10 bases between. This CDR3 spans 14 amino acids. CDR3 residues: CASKRTLYNSPLHF. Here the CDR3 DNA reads TGTGCCAGCAAACGGACACTCTATAATTCACCCCTCCACTTT.

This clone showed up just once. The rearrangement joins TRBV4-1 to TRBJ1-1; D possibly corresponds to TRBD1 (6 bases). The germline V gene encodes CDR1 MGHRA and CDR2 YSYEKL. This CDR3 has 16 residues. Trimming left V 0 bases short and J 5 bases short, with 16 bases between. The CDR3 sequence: CASSQDRGLRRTEAFF. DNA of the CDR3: TGCGCCAGCAGCCAAGATAGGGGGTTGAGGCGGACTGAAGCTTTCTTT.

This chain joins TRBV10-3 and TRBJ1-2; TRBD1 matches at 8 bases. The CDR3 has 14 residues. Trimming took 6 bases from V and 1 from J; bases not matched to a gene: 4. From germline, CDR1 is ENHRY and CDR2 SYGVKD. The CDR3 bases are TGTGCCATCAGCGGACAGGGAGGTAACTATGGCTACACCTTC. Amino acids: CAISGQGGNYGYTF.

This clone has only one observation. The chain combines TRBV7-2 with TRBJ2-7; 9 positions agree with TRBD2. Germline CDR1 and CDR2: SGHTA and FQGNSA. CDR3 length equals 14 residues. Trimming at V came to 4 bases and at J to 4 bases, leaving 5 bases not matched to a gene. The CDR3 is CASSWPGLAYEQYF. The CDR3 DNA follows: TGTGCCAGCAGCTGGCCGGGACTAGCTTACGAGCAGTACTTC.

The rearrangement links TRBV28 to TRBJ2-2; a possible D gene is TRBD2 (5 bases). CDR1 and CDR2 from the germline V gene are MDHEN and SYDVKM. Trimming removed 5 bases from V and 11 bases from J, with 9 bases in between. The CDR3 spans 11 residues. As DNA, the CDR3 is TGTGCCAGCAGTGATAGACTAGAGCTGTTTTTT. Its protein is CASSDRLELFF.

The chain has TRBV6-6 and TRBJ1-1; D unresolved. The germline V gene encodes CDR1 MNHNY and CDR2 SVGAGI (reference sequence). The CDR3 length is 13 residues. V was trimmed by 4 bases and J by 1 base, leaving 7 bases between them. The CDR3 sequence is CASSLVGNTEAFF. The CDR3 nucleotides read TGTGCCAGCAGTTTGGTCGGGAACACTGAAGCTTTCTTT.

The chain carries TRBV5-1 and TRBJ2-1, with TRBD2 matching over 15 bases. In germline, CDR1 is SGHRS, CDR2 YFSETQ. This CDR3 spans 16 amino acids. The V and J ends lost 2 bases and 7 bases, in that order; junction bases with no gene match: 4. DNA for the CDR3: TGCGCCAGCAGCTTCTCCGGGACTAGCGGGGGGAATGAGCAGTTCTTC. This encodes CASSFSGTSGGNEQFF.

CDR3 residues: CASSKDRTTDSPLHF. CDR3 sequence (DNA): TGTGCCAGCTCAAAGGACAGGACGACTGATTCACCCCTCCACTTT. The rearrangement uses TRBV18 and TRBJ1-6, with 7 bases identical to TRBD1. The CDR3 runs to 15 residues. The J segment lost 8 bases and the V segment lost 5 bases, leaving 9 bases of the junction unmatched. Germline V gives CDR1 KGHSH, CDR2 LQKENI.

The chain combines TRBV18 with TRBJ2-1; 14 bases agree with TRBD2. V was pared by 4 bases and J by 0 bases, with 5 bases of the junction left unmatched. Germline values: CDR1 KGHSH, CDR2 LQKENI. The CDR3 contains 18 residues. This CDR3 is CASSLLTSGGASYNEQFF. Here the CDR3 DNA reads TGTGCCAGCTCACTATTGACTAGCGGGGGGGCCTCCTACAATGAGCAGTTCTTC.

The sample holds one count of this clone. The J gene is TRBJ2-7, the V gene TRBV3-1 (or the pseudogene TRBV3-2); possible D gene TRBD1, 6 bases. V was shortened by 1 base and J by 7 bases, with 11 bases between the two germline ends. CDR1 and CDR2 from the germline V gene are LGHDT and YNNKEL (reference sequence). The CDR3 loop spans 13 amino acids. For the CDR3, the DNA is TGTGCCAGCAGCCAAGGTCAGACAGGTGAGCAGTACTTC. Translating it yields CASSQGQTGEQYF.

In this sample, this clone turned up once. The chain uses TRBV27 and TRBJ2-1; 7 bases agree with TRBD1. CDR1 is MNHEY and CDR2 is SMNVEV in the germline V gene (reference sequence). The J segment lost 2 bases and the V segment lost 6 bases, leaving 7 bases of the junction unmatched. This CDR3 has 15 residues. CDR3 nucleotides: TGTGCCAGCAGCCCGGGACAGAGTACCTACAATGAGCAGTTCTTC. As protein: CASSPGQSTYNEQFF.

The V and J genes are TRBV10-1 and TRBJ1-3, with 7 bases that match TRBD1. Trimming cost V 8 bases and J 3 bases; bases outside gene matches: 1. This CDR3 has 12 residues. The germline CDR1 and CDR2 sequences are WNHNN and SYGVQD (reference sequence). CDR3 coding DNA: TGCGCCAGCGGGGACAGTGGAAACACCATATATTTT. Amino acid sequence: CASGDSGNTIYF.

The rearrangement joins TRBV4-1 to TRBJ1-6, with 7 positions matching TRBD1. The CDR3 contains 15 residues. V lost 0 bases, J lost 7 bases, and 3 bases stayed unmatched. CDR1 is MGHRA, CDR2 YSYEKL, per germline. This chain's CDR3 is CASSQEGGWNSPLHF. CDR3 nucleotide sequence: TGCGCCAGCAGCCAAGAAGGGGGCTGGAATTCACCCCTCCACTTT.

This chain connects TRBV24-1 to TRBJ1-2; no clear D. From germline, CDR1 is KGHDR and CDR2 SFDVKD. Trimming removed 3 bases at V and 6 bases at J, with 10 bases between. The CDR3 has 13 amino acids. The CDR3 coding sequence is TGTGCCACCAGTGATACCCCGGTGGATGGCTACACCTTC. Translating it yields CATSDTPVDGYTF.

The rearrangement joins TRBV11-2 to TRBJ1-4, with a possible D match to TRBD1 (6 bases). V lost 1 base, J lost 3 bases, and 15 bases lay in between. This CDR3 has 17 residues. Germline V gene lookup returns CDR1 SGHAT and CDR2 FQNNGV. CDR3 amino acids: CASSLGEGVVANEKLFF. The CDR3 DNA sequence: TGTGCCAGCAGCTTAGGGGAGGGGGTCGTAGCTAATGAAAAACTGTTTTTT.

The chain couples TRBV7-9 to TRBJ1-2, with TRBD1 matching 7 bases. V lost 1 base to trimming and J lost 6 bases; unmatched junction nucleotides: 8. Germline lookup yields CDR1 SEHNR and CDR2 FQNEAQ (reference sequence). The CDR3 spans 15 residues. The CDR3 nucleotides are TGTGCCAGCAGCTTAGTCCCATTCAGGGGGGATGGCTACACCTTC. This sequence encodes CASSLVPFRGDGYTF.

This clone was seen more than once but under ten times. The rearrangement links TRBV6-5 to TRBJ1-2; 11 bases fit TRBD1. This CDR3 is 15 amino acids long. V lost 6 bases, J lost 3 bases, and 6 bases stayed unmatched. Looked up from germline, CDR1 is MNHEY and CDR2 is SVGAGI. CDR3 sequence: CASSRGGQGDYGYTF. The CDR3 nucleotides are TGTGCCAGCAGCCGCGGGGGACAGGGGGACTATGGCTACACCTTC.

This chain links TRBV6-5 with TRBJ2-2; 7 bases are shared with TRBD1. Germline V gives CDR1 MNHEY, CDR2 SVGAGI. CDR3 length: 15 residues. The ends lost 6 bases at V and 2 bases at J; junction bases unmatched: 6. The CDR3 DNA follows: TGTGCCAGCAGCGGCGAGGGGGCAAACACCGGGGAGCTGTTTTTT. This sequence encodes CASSGEGANTGELFF.

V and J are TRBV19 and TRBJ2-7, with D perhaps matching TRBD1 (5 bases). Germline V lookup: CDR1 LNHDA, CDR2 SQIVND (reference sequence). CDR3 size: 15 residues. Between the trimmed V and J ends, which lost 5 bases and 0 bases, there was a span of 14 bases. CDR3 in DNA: TGTGCCAGTAGTTCCCCCGGACATTCCTCCTACGAGCAGTACTTC. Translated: CASSSPGHSSYEQYF.

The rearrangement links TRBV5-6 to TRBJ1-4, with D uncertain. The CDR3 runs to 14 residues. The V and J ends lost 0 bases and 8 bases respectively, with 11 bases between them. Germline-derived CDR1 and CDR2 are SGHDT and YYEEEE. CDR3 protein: CASSLVPEGEKLFF. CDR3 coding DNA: TGTGCCAGCAGCTTGGTCCCCGAGGGAGAAAAACTGTTTTTT.